The 3 T cell receptor beta chains listed next were all sequenced from one sample in a study of Tregs in tolerant kidney transplant recipients. Generated by immunoSEQ multiplex PCR, the TCRdb table keeps only in-frame clones and is missing some. The table includes tens of thousands of clones, 93% detected once. Sequenced here: CD4+ T cells from blood, sampled before the transplant. Every receptor here comes from a human donor who received a combined kidney and bone marrow transplant.

The V and J genes are TRBV7-3 and TRBJ2-1; TRBD2 aligns across 8 bases. V lost 2 bases to trimming and J lost 5 bases; unmatched junction nucleotides: 5. The germline V gene encodes CDR1 SGHTA and CDR2 FQGTGA. The CDR3 runs 15 residues. DNA of the CDR3: TGTGCCAGCAGCTTAGGGCTAGCGGGCCACAATGAGCAGTTCTTC. Residues: CASSLGLAGHNEQFF.

The rearrangement uses TRBV5-1 and TRBJ2-2, with 8 positions matching TRBD1. Losses at the gene ends were 2 bases for V and 2 bases for J; bases not matched to a gene: 5. The germline CDR1 and CDR2 sequences are SGHRS and YFSETQ. CDR3 length equals 16 residues. CDR3 sequence: CASSFSGTGNTGELFF. The CDR3 DNA sequence: TGCGCCAGCAGCTTTTCCGGGACAGGTAACACCGGGGAGCTGTTTTTT.

V usage is TRBV27 and J usage is TRBJ2-7; D not resolved. The germline V gene encodes CDR1 MNHEY and CDR2 SMNVEV (reference sequence). Trimming left V 5 bases short and J 2 bases short, with 7 bases between. The CDR3 length is 12 residues. CDR3 nucleotides: TGTGCCAGCAGTACCTATACCTACGAGCAGTACTTC. Amino acid sequence: CASSTYTYEQYF.